A single sample gave rise to the 15 T cell receptor beta chains below, sequenced in a study of Ad26.COV2.S vaccination and SARS-CoV-2 variants. Documented treatment: some 19 received Ad26.COV2.S at low or high dose, single or two shots; roughly 5 received placebo; per-sample allocation not given. Sampling happened 63 days after the first vaccine or placebo injection. Data came from immunoSEQ multiplex PCR; TCRdb stores just in-frame clones and leaves some out. The sample lists some 420,000 clones; 70% to 90% were seen once. The input for sequencing was peripheral blood, taken in a trial of Ad26.COV2.S vaccine versus placebo. These receptors were collected from a person between 18 and 65 years old who received the Ad26.COV2.S COVID-19 vaccine or a placebo.

This chain links TRBV6-5 with TRBJ2-3; D call uncertain. V was cut by 3 bases and J by 0 bases, with 10 bases left in between. Germline V gives CDR1 MNHEY, CDR2 SVGAGI. The CDR3 loop spans 15 amino acids. CDR3 DNA: TGTGCCAGCAGTTATGTCGGGCAAAGCACAGATACGCAGTATTTT. Translated, it gives CASSYVGQSTDTQYF.

The chain uses TRBV27 and TRBJ2-1; possibly TRBD1 or TRBD2 for D (5 bases each). Germline V gene sequence: CDR1 MNHEY, CDR2 SMNVEV (reference sequence). The V end lost 2 bases, the J end lost 6 bases, and 14 bases lay between the germline ends. This CDR3 has 15 amino acids. The DNA of the CDR3 is TGTGCCAGCAGTTTAGGAGGTGCCGGGACCAATGAGCAGTTCTTC. It encodes CASSLGGAGTNEQFF.

The genes are TRBV5-1 and TRBJ1-1; tentatively, D is TRBD1 (5 bases). CDR3 length: 14 amino acids. With 0 bases removed from V and 11 bases from J, the gap between germline ends came to 17 bases. The germline gives CDR1 SGHRS, CDR2 YFSETQ. The CDR3 loop is CASSLAGRQSVAFF. CDR3 nucleotide sequence: TGCGCCAGCAGCTTGGCGGGACGACAGTCCGTTGCTTTCTTT. The entire variable domain, with the rest obtained from reference TRBV5-1 and TRBJ1-1, is as follows: KAGVTQTPRYLIKTRGQQVTLSCSPISGHRSVSWYQQTPGQGLQFLFEYFSETQRNKGNFPGRFSGRQFSNSRSEMNVSTLELGDSALYLCASSLAGRQSVAFFGQGTRLTVV.

The chain has TRBV2 and TRBJ2-5; 10 positions match TRBD1. From germline, CDR1 is SNHLY and CDR2 FYNNEI. This CDR3 has 13 amino acids. Losses at the gene ends were 7 bases for V and 5 bases for J; bases not matched to a gene: 4. Here the CDR3 reads CASTRDRGETQYF. CDR3 DNA: TGTGCCAGCACCCGGGACAGGGGTGAGACCCAGTACTTC. The full variable domain, rest sourced from reference TRBV2 and TRBJ2-5, is EPEVTQTPSHQVTQMGQEVILRCVPISNHLYFYWYRQILGQKVEFLVSFYNNEISEKSEIFDDQFSVERPDGSNFTLKIRSTKLEDSAMYFCASTRDRGETQYFGPGTRLLVL.

The chain combines TRBV5-1 with TRBJ2-1; possibly TRBD2 for D (6 bases). Germline loops: CDR1 SGHRS, CDR2 YFSETQ. Trimming pared 4 bases from V and 4 bases from J, leaving 15 bases between. The CDR3 spans 15 residues. CDR3 DNA sequence: TGCGCCAGCAGCCCGGGACTCGAAGATTACAATGAGCAGTTCTTC. Protein product: CASSPGLEDYNEQFF.

This chain joins TRBV11-1 and TRBJ1-3, with unresolved D. Germline V gives CDR1 SGHAT, CDR2 FQDESV (reference sequence). V lost 8 bases to trimming and J lost 0 bases, with 11 bases between them. This CDR3 is built from 14 residues. As DNA, the CDR3 is TGTGCCAGCGCCGACCGAACCTCTGGAAACACCATATATTTT. Translating it yields CASADRTSGNTIYF.

This clone was recorded a few times. The J gene is TRBJ2-2, the V gene TRBV30; D uncertain. Trimming pared 4 bases from V and 6 bases from J, leaving 6 bases between. CDR3 length: 11 residues. Germline CDR1 reads GTSNPN; CDR2 reads SVGIG (reference sequence). In nucleotides, the CDR3 is TGTGCCTGGAAAGGCGCCGGGGAGCTGTTTTTT. It encodes CAWKGAGELFF.

This clone was seen once. The V call is TRBV4-1, the J call TRBJ1-6; 9 bases are shared with TRBD1. The V gene end was trimmed by 4 bases and the J gene end by 5 bases; junction bases not matched to a gene: 6. Germline values: CDR1 MGHRA, CDR2 YSYEKL. The CDR3 covers 16 residues. In DNA form, the CDR3 reads TGCGCCAGCAGCCCCCGGACAGGGGAGGATAATTCACCCCTCCACTTT. This sequence encodes CASSPRTGEDNSPLHF.

Concerning this clone itself: Within the sample, other DNA sequences also encode this same CDR3. The V call is TRBV15, the J call TRBJ1-1, with D hard to call. The V and J ends lost 1 base and 1 base respectively, with 4 bases between them. The germline gives CDR1 LNHNV, CDR2 YYDKDF (reference sequence). This CDR3 region has 13 residues. The CDR3 protein is CATSRAGNTEAFF. CDR3 coding DNA: TGTGCCACCAGCAGAGCAGGGAACACTGAAGCTTTCTTT.

The chain combines TRBV5-1 with TRBJ2-1; the match to TRBD2 covers 7 bases. The junction had 4 bases not matched to a gene; V was cut back by 4 bases and J by 6 bases. This CDR3 region has 13 residues. Per germline, CDR1 SGHRS and CDR2 YFSETQ. CDR3 region: CASSPTGGNEQFF. The CDR3 DNA follows: TGCGCCAGCAGCCCAACGGGGGGCAATGAGCAGTTCTTC.

This chain uses TRBV4-3 with TRBJ2-7, with D maybe TRBD1 (6 bases). The V gene's germline CDR1 is LGHNA and CDR2 YSLEER. The V and J ends lost 0 bases and 7 bases respectively, with 16 bases between them. This CDR3 is 15 amino acids long. CDR3 protein: CASSQDWRQVGEQYF. CDR3 coding DNA: TGCGCCAGCAGCCAAGATTGGAGACAGGTAGGGGAGCAGTACTTC.

The chain joins TRBV6-6 to TRBJ1-1; D is perhaps TRBD1 (6 bases). V was trimmed by 5 bases and J by 3 bases, leaving 25 bases between them. The CDR3 is made up of 18 amino acids. Germline lookup yields CDR1 MNHNY and CDR2 SVGAGI (reference sequence). In nucleotides, the CDR3 is TGTGCCAGCAGTCCTGGCCGGGGGCGGTTTATTAGGGACACTGAAGCTTTCTTT. Amino acid sequence: CASSPGRGRFIRDTEAFF.

This sequence joins TRBV2 and TRBJ1-6; D not certain. The germline V and J ends were trimmed by 3 bases and 8 bases, with 14 bases remaining between them. Germline V lookup: CDR1 SNHLY, CDR2 FYNNEI. CDR3 size: 15 residues. The CDR3 reads CASSETGREDSPLHF. CDR3 sequence (DNA): TGTGCCAGCAGTGAGACGGGCCGAGAGGATTCACCCCTCCACTTT.

In its sample, this clone was seen once. This chain joins TRBV7-2 and TRBJ1-5, with TRBD1 identical over 8 bases. The CDR3 is made up of 15 amino acids. The germline V gene has CDR1 SGHTA and CDR2 FQGNSA. V dropped 2 bases and J dropped 1; count of bases not matched to a gene: 1. CDR3 in DNA: TGTGCCAGCAGCTTAAGGACAGGGAGCAATCAGCCCCAGCATTTT. Protein: CASSLRTGSNQPQHF.

V usage is TRBV6-2 or TRBV6-3 and J usage is TRBJ1-5; 8 nucleotides match TRBD1. Losses at the gene ends were 0 bases for V and 6 bases for J; bases not matched to a gene: 13. Germline V lookup: CDR1 MNHEY, CDR2 SVGEGT. This CDR3 has 18 residues. DNA of the CDR3: TGTGCCAGCAGTTACTCGATTTTCGGGCAGGGGGCCGGTCAGCCCCAGCATTTT. Amino acid sequence: CASSYSIFGQGAGQPQHF.